These 20 T cell receptor beta chains were all obtained from the same sample, sequenced in a study of response to subunit inactivated influenza vaccine. Via MiXCR, TCRdb re-called the RT-PCR reads, giving one row per CDR3 protein. The data show about 780,000 distinct CDR3 sequences, roughly 18% seen once. Sequencing was performed on PBMCs from blood, taken more than 4 days after vaccination. The receptors derive from a man aged 50-59 years who received an inactivated influenza vaccine.

This clonotype has a count of ten or more. The genes are TRBV15 and TRBJ2-3; TRBD2 matches at 12 bases. The ends lost 0 bases at V and 6 bases at J; junction bases unmatched: 7. The CDR3 totals 17 residues. CDR1 LNHNV and CDR2 YYDKDF come from the germline V gene (reference sequence). CDR3 coding DNA: TGTGCCACCAGCAGAGAGCTAGCGGGGGGGCCAAGGGATACGCAGTATTTT. It specifies CATSRELAGGPRDTQYF.

This clonotype was counted between two and nine times. This sequence joins TRBV5-1 and TRBJ2-7, with 7 bases identical to TRBD2. The CDR3 is 18 amino acids. In germline, CDR1 is SGHRS, CDR2 YFSETQ. With V trimmed by 4 bases and J by 0 bases, 16 bases remained unmatched. The CDR3 DNA sequence: TGCGCCAGCAGCCTCGGGGAAGCGGGGTTTTTAGCCTCCTACGAGCAGTACTTC. Translating gives CASSLGEAGFLASYEQYF. The variable domain in full, with the rest retrieved from reference TRBV5-1 and TRBJ2-7, is KAGVTQTPRYLIKTRGQQVTLSCSPISGHRSVSWYQQTPGQGLQFLFEYFSETQRNKGNFPGRFSGRQFSNSRSEMNVSTLELGDSALYLCASSLGEAGFLASYEQYFGPGTRLTVT.

The chain carries TRBV28 and TRBJ2-7; possibly TRBD1 for D (5 bases). CDR1 MDHEN and CDR2 SYDVKM come from the germline V gene. V gave up 5 bases and J gave up 3 bases, with 20 bases separating them. CDR3 length: 16 amino acids. CDR3 nucleotide sequence: TGTGCCAGCAGTGCTCTCGTATGGGGCGCCAACTACGAGCAGTACTTC. Translation gives CASSALVWGANYEQYF.

This clonotype was seen a few times. The rearrangement links TRBV7-8 to TRBJ1-1, with D maybe TRBD1 (5 bases). The CDR3 spans 16 residues. Germline V lookup: CDR1 SGHVS, CDR2 FQNEAQ. Trimming left V 2 bases short and J 4 bases short, with 17 bases between. The CDR3 nucleotides read TGTGCCAGCAGCTTAATCCCGAAGGGGAGGGTCACTGAAGCTTTCTTT. Translated: CASSLIPKGRVTEAFF.

This clonotype was observed a handful of times. The chain links TRBV6-6 to TRBJ2-1; tentative D call: TRBD2 (6 bases). Looked up from germline, CDR1 is MNHNY and CDR2 is SVGAGI (reference sequence). The CDR3 runs to 11 residues. V was pared by 8 bases and J by 4 bases, with 6 bases between. CDR3 sequence: CASAGYNEQFF. As DNA, the CDR3 is TGTGCCAGCGCGGGGTACAATGAGCAGTTCTTC.

This chain connects TRBV30 to TRBJ2-7; 9 bases align to TRBD2. V was pared by 3 bases and J by 3 bases, with 15 bases of the junction left unmatched. The germline CDR1 and CDR2 sequences are GTSNPN and SVGIG (reference sequence). CDR3 size: 17 residues. CDR3 DNA: TGTGCCTGGAGCAGCCCCGCGCGGCTAGCGGGAAACTACGAGCAGTACTTC. Its protein is CAWSSPARLAGNYEQYF.

This clonotype was picked up a small number of times. V gene TRBV18 combines with J gene TRBJ1-3; D call uncertain. V was clipped by 2 bases and J by 1 base, with 6 bases between them. Germline values: CDR1 KGHSH, CDR2 LQKENI. The CDR3 contains 14 residues. The CDR3 is CASSPKESGNTIYF. The CDR3 DNA reads as TGTGCCAGCTCACCAAAGGAATCTGGAAACACCATATATTTT. Drawing the rest from reference TRBV18 and TRBJ1-3, the complete variable domain is NAGVMQNPRHLVRRRGQEARLRCSPMKGHSHVYWYRQLPEEGLKFMVYLQKENIIDESGMPKERFSAEFPKEGPSILRIQQVVRGDSAAYFCASSPKESGNTIYFGEGSWLTVV.

This clonotype was picked up a small number of times. The CDR3 protein is CASSLALAANTGELFF. DNA for the CDR3: TGCGCCAGCAGCTTGGCGCTAGCGGCGAACACCGGGGAGCTGTTTTTT. The chain links TRBV5-1 to TRBJ2-2, with 7 bases lining up with TRBD2. Germline values: CDR1 SGHRS, CDR2 YFSETQ. J gave up 0 bases and V 0 bases, and 2 bases lay outside the gene matches. The CDR3 is made up of 16 amino acids.

This rearrangement joins TRBV20-1 to TRBJ2-1; 7 bases map to TRBD2. J was trimmed by 13 bases and V by 1 base; bases with no gene match: 13. Germline V gene data show CDR1 as DFQATT and CDR2 as SNEGSKA (reference sequence). This CDR3 has 14 amino acids. CDR3 sequence reads: CSARVGTTLPDQFF. The DNA for the CDR3 is TGCAGTGCTAGAGTAGGGACTACATTACCCGACCAGTTCTTC.

This clonotype was counted only a few times. Written as DNA, the CDR3 is TGCAGTGCCCTTCAGGGCTCTCAGCCCCAGCATTTT. Protein: CSALQGSQPQHF. V is TRBV20-1 and J is TRBJ1-5; TRBD1 might be the D (5 bases). Trimming took 6 bases from V and 6 from J, leaving 12 bases between them. The CDR3 is 12 amino acids. CDR1 and CDR2 from the germline V gene are DFQATT and SNEGSKA (reference sequence).

The V gene is TRBV10-1, the J gene TRBJ2-2; tentative D call: TRBD1 (6 bases). The germline V and J ends were trimmed by 4 bases and 0 bases, with 12 bases remaining between them. This CDR3 has 16 residues. Germline CDR1 and CDR2: WNHNN and SYGVQD (reference sequence). The CDR3 DNA sequence: TGCGCCAGCAGTGCTGGAACAGGGCCGAACACCGGGGAGCTGTTTTTT. This sequence encodes CASSAGTGPNTGELFF.

J is TRBJ2-5 and V is TRBV6-2 or TRBV6-3, with TRBD1 matching 8 bases. Trimming at V came to 6 bases and at J to 1 base, leaving 4 bases not matched to a gene. Germline CDR1 and CDR2: MNHEY and SVGEGT. This CDR3 region has 14 residues. Here the CDR3 reads CASRETGGQETQYF. The CDR3 coding sequence is TGTGCCAGCAGGGAAACAGGGGGCCAAGAGACCCAGTACTTC.

This clonotype was found a few times. J is TRBJ2-1 and V is TRBV6-1; 12 bases agree with TRBD2. After removal of 7 bases from V and 9 bases from J, the junction contained 13 bases not matched to a gene. This CDR3 has 16 residues. Germline-derived CDR1 and CDR2 are MNHNS and SASEGT. The CDR3 protein is CASIPGTSGSLGEQFF. CDR3 DNA: TGTGCCAGCATCCCCGGGACTAGCGGGTCTCTAGGTGAGCAGTTCTTC.

The CDR3 nucleotides read TGTGCCAGCAGTTTAGCGGGAGAGAGGGAGACCCAGTACTTC. As protein: CASSLAGERETQYF. The rearrangement joins TRBV6-5 to TRBJ2-5; 9 positions agree with TRBD2. V gave up 4 bases and J gave up 5 bases; unmatched junction bases: 5. The CDR3 is 14 amino acids. CDR1 and CDR2 (germline): MNHEY, SVGAGI.

The chain is built from TRBV5-5 and TRBJ2-6; no reliable D call. The CDR3 has 15 amino acids. Trimming left V 4 bases short and J 0 bases short, with 8 bases between. Germline CDR1 and CDR2: SGHKS and YYEKEE (reference sequence). For the CDR3, the DNA is TGTGCCAGCAGCCGACCGCTCTCTGGGGCCAACGTCCTGACTTTC. Protein product: CASSRPLSGANVLTF.

This clonotype was counted between two and nine times. The V and J genes are TRBV7-9 and TRBJ2-1, with 9 bases aligning to TRBD2. The ends lost 1 base at V and 3 bases at J; junction bases unmatched: 4. The germline V gene encodes CDR1 SEHNR and CDR2 FQNEAQ (reference sequence). The CDR3 is made up of 16 amino acids. The CDR3 protein is CASSLEASGDYNEQFF. CDR3 DNA sequence: TGTGCCAGCAGCTTAGAAGCTAGCGGGGACTACAATGAGCAGTTCTTC.

In this sample, this clonotype turned up a few times. A junction end diverges from the germline sequence, so it may reflect a read error. The V call is TRBV7-7, the J call TRBJ2-7; 12 nucleotides align to TRBD1. This CDR3 has 15 residues. The germline V gene has CDR1 SSHAT and CDR2 FNYEAQ (reference sequence). In nucleotides, the CDR3 is TGTGCTAGCAGCTTAGGGACAGGGGGCGATTACGAGCAGTACTTC. Protein sequence: CASSLGTGGDYEQYF.

This clonotype was seen repeatedly, ten times or more. This CDR3 reads CSASAQRGPYNEQFF. The CDR3 DNA reads as TGCAGTGCTAGCGCCCAGCGGGGACCCTACAATGAGCAGTTCTTC. The chain carries TRBV20-1 and TRBJ2-1; 7 bases fit TRBD2. J gave up 2 bases and V 3 bases, and 7 bases lay outside the gene matches. The CDR3 spans 15 residues. Per the germline V gene, CDR1 is DFQATT and CDR2 is SNEGSKA (reference sequence).

The rearrangement joins TRBV20-1 to TRBJ2-1; 8 positions match TRBD2. Germline trimming cut 6 bases from V and 7 bases from J; bases unmatched to any gene: 17. The CDR3 sequence is 16 residues long. Germline loops: CDR1 DFQATT, CDR2 SNEGSKA (reference sequence). Here the CDR3 DNA reads TGCAGTGCGACGGGGAGGCGGGGGGCCAGTATAAATGAGCAGTTCTTC. Protein sequence: CSATGRRGASINEQFF.

The sample holds many counts of this clonotype. V and J are TRBV4-2 and TRBJ2-7; 9 nucleotides agree with TRBD2. Germline V CDR1 and CDR2: LGHNA, YNFKEQ. CDR3 length: 16 residues. V shed 0 bases and J 6 bases; nucleotides not matched to a gene: 9. Here the CDR3 reads CASSQDTLAGRGEQYF. CDR3 coding DNA: TGTGCCAGCAGCCAAGATACCCTAGCGGGAAGGGGCGAGCAGTACTTC.